These 14 T cell receptor beta chains share one sample of origin, sequenced in a study of T-cell reconstitution after alpha-beta-depleted transplantation in children (dated by TCRdb to between 2015 and 2016). The treatment or condition label, as the study defines it: allogeneic hematopoietic cell transplantation with graft depleted of TCRalphabeta T cells and CD19 B cells. The library was built by means of PCR. Sequencing relied on an Illumina HiSeq 2500. To normalize quantification of the TCRbeta repertoire, the TCR libraries were built with molecular barcoding that relied on unique molecular identifiers. TCRdb reworked the public reads: Q25 trimming with fastp, MiXCR clone assembly, productive beta chains retained. Under each unique CDR3 protein, matching rows form one entry showing the most common genes and DNA. Present in this sample are over 200,000 distinct CDR3 sequences, under 13% of which were seen just once. The ten most abundant clones make up 28% of the sample.

The sample was PBMCs, taken before TCRalphabeta/CD19-depleted stem cell transplant. The source of these receptors is a child in the first two years of life with acute myeloid leukemia, due to receive a stem cell transplant.

The chain has TRBV18 and TRBJ2-4; D might be TRBD1 (5 bases). Looked up from germline, CDR1 is KGHSH and CDR2 is LQKENI. This CDR3 comprises 15 residues. Deletions cut 3 bases from V and 3 bases from J, with 12 bases between. Here the CDR3 DNA reads TGTGCCAGCTCACCTGCAGGGCAGGTCAAAAACATTCAGTACTTC. This gives the protein CASSPAGQVKNIQYF.

This chain links TRBV20-1 with TRBJ2-7; no clear D. This CDR3 has 13 residues. Trimming removed 4 bases from V and 1 base from J, with 11 bases in between. Germline assignment: CDR1 DFQATT and CDR2 SNEGSKA (reference sequence). The CDR3 coding sequence is TGCAGTGCTAAGGACGGACCGTCCTACGAGCAGTACTTC. The encoded protein is CSAKDGPSYEQYF.

This clonotype was seen many times. The chain links TRBV5-1 to TRBJ1-1, with D perhaps TRBD1 (5 bases). Trimming took 0 bases from V and 5 from J, leaving 11 bases between them. CDR3 size: 14 residues. The germline V gene has CDR1 SGHRS and CDR2 YFSETQ. CDR3 sequence (DNA): TGCGCCAGCAGCTTGGAGGTCGGGGGAACTGAAGCTTTCTTT. It encodes CASSLEVGGTEAFF.

This clonotype was observed at least ten times. V usage is TRBV7-2 and J usage is TRBJ1-3; D is unclear. Trimming stripped 4 bases from V and 0 bases from J, with 7 bases between. The CDR3 is 14 amino acids. Per the germline V gene, CDR1 is SGHTA and CDR2 is FQGNSA. The chain's CDR3 is CASSSHISGNTIYF. CDR3 DNA: TGTGCCAGCAGCTCTCACATCTCTGGAAACACCATATATTTT.

This clonotype was found many times. The J gene is TRBJ1-2, the V gene TRBV6-5; weak D call: TRBD1 (5 bases). In germline, CDR1 is MNHEY, CDR2 SVGAGI. V dropped 2 bases and J dropped 6 bases, with 10 bases sitting between them. CDR3 length: 13 amino acids. The CDR3 loop reads CASSYRDSHGYTF. In nucleotides, the CDR3 is TGTGCCAGCAGTTACCGAGACAGCCATGGCTACACCTTC.

The chain employs TRBV30 and TRBJ2-5; 11 nucleotides line up with TRBD2. The V segment lost 6 bases and the J segment 1 base; nucleotides outside the gene matches: 4. The CDR3 covers 14 residues. The germline V gene has CDR1 GTSNPN and CDR2 SVGIG (reference sequence). The CDR3 is CACSLAGVQETQYF. CDR3 DNA sequence: TGTGCCTGCTCACTAGCGGGGGTCCAAGAGACCCAGTACTTC.

This clonotype has more than one count but fewer than ten. V and J are TRBV5-4 and TRBJ2-3, with 8 nucleotides matching TRBD2. The J segment lost 0 bases and the V segment lost 0 bases, leaving 3 bases of the junction unmatched. CDR1 SGHNT and CDR2 YYREEE come from the germline V gene (reference sequence). The CDR3 is 16 amino acids. CDR3 sequence (DNA): TGTGCCAGCAGCTTGGACGGGACTAGTAGCACAGATACGCAGTATTTT. Encoded protein: CASSLDGTSSTDTQYF.

The table lists this clonotype with many counts. The CDR3 protein is CASSYSPSGGVNEQFF. In DNA form, the CDR3 reads TGTGCCAGCAGTTACTCGCCGTCAGGCGGGGTGAATGAGCAGTTCTTC. V is TRBV6-5 and J is TRBJ2-1; maybe TRBD2 (6 bases). The V and J ends lost 0 bases and 7 bases respectively, with 16 bases between them. Germline CDR1 and CDR2: MNHEY and SVGAGI. The CDR3 spans 16 residues.

In this sample, this clonotype turned up many times. The chain combines TRBV10-3 with TRBJ1-5; D remains ambiguous. Germline V gene data show CDR1 as ENHRY and CDR2 as SYGVKD. This CDR3 region has 14 residues. Between the trimmed V and J ends, which lost 0 bases and 1 base, there was a span of 4 bases. CDR3 protein: CAISESLSNQPQHF. The CDR3 nucleotides are TGTGCCATCAGTGAGTCTCTCAGCAATCAGCCCCAGCATTTT.

Ten or more counts support this clonotype. The rearrangement links TRBV20-1 to TRBJ1-1; 7 bases are a match to TRBD1. The CDR3 is 14 residues long. The germline V gene encodes CDR1 DFQATT and CDR2 SNEGSKA (reference sequence). The V and J ends lost 2 bases and 7 bases, in that order; junction bases with no gene match: 10. The CDR3 spells CSARKRDSLREAFF. DNA of the CDR3: TGCAGTGCTAGAAAGCGGGACAGCTTACGTGAAGCTTTCTTT.

The sample holds a few counts of this clonotype. This chain uses TRBV10-3 with TRBJ2-2; TRBD2 matches 7 bases. The CDR3 length is 12 residues. Looked up from germline, CDR1 is ENHRY and CDR2 is SYGVKD. V lost 6 bases to trimming and J lost 12 bases; unmatched junction nucleotides: 7. The CDR3 is CAISHGGWQLFF. For the CDR3, the DNA is TGTGCCATCAGCCACGGGGGGTGGCAGCTGTTTTTT.

Comments on this clonotype: A clone one base away is much larger, so this may be a read error. This chain connects TRBV7-9 to TRBJ1-2; tentative D call: TRBD1 (5 bases). The germline CDR1 and CDR2 sequences are SEHNR and FQNEAQ (reference sequence). The CDR3 has 13 amino acids. The CDR3 is CTSSPMGHGGYTF. Here the CDR3 DNA reads TGTACCAGCAGCCCAATGGGGCATGGCGGCTACACCTTC.

This clonotype was counted many times. V gene TRBV11-2 combines with J gene TRBJ2-1; D may be TRBD2 (6 bases). The V end lost 0 bases, the J end lost 6 bases, and 9 bases lay between the germline ends. CDR3 length equals 14 residues. Germline lookup yields CDR1 SGHAT and CDR2 FQNNGV. The CDR3 DNA is TGTGCCAGCAGCTTAGAGCGGGACGCCAATGAGCAGTTCTTC. Amino acid sequence: CASSLERDANEQFF.

This clonotype occurred many times. The chain joins TRBV5-1 to TRBJ1-5, with D possibly TRBD1 on 5 matching bases. CDR1 and CDR2 from the germline V gene are SGHRS and YFSETQ. Trimming shortened V by 0 bases and J by 8 bases, and 12 bases separated the two germline ends. The CDR3 covers 14 residues. DNA of the CDR3: TGCGCCAGCAGCTTGGTGGCAGGGTCGGAGCCCCAGCATTTT. Amino acids: CASSLVAGSEPQHF.